This T cell receptor beta chain derives from a study of T-cell reconstitution after alpha-beta-depleted transplantation in children. This clonotype was observed at least ten times. Germline lookup yields CDR1 MGHRA and CDR2 YSYEKL. The CDR3 contains 17 residues. V was trimmed by 0 bases and J by 2 bases, leaving 15 bases between them. Molecular barcoding with unique molecular identifiers was used for the TCRbeta library. A single record per CDR3 protein comes from TCRdb applying MiXCR to the PCR reads. Of hundreds of thousands of distinct CDR3 sequences detected, approximately 10% appear once; the ten largest clones hold less than 25%.

The rearrangement joins TRBV4-1 to TRBJ2-3; possibly TRBD2 for D (7 bases). The starting material was peripheral blood, obtained 180 days after TCRalphabeta/CD19-depleted stem cell transplant. This clonotype was sampled from a male patient between 2 and 10 years old who had a stem cell transplant for chronic granulomatous disease, so the T cells may come from the graft donor. The DNA of the CDR3 is TGCGCCAGCAGCCAAGACGGCGGGGGCAGCCTCACAGATACGCAGTATTTT. Amino acid sequence: CASSQDGGGSLTDTQYF.